This TCR beta chain was identified in a study of CD8+CD57+ T cells in acquired aplastic anemia. This CDR3 has 16 residues. After removal of 5 bases from V and 2 bases from J, the junction contained 8 bases not matched to a gene. According to the study, genomic DNA was the template for TCR beta VDJ and CDR3 profiling. TCRdb re-called the reads through MiXCR, storing one row per CDR3 protein. The sample records some 92,000 distinct CDR3 sequences, about 63% being singletons. Patients included in sequencing had previously demonstrated CD8+CD57+ cell expansion by flow cytometry. Patients were untreated when blood was sampled.

The sequenced sample consisted of sorted CD4+, CD8+, or CD8+CD57+ T cells (not recorded which) from PBMCs. This receptor was taken from a human donor with aplastic anemia. The chain couples TRBV12-3 or TRBV12-4 to TRBJ2-3; 9 bases agree with TRBD2. In DNA, the CDR3 is TGTGCCAGCAGTCTTAGCGGGGGCCGCGCCACAGATACGCAGTATTTT. Amino acids: CASSLSGGRATDTQYF.